The rows below give T cell receptor beta chains drawn from one sample of a study of shared clonotypes between healthy human individuals. Here immunoSEQ multiplex PCR was the method, and the copy in TCRdb shows in-frame clones only, minus some. Here the sample spans 2 million to 2.5 million clones, 85% to 95% being singletons. Sequenced input: naive CD4+ T cells sorted from blood. The receptors were sampled from a man younger than 35 in good health. Each CDR3 is given with its conserved first and last residue. The D gene is left open where the match is weak. For some rows the clone size is stated as once, few or many, or as a class when expanded; others skip it.

TRBJ1-2 | . | . | TRBV15 | CATSRDMGTYGYTF | TGTGCCACCAGCAGAGATATGGGGACCTATGGCTACACCTTC
TRBJ2-7 | . | . | TRBV7-9 | CASSKQGPYEQYF | TGTGCCAGCAGCAAACAGGGTCCCTACGAGCAGTACTTC
TRBJ1-5 | . | few | TRBV2 | CASNREGLNQPQHF | TGTGCCAGCAACAGGGAGGGACTCAATCAGCCCCAGCATTTT
TRBJ2-3 | . | . | TRBV5-6 | CASSSNADTQYF | TGTGCCAGCAGCTCCAATGCAGATACGCAGTATTTT
TRBJ2-7 | TRBD2 | . | TRBV15 | CATSNSGRAYEQYF | TGTGCCACCAGCAATAGCGGGAGGGCCTACGAGCAGTACTTC
TRBJ1-5 | TRBD1 | . | TRBV18 | CASSPPAGQGVYQPQHF | TGTGCCAGCTCACCACCGGCAGGCCAGGGGGTATATCAGCCCCAGCATTTT
TRBJ1-5 | . | . | TRBV4-1 | CASSQDTSNQPQHF | TGCGCCAGCAGCCAAGATACGAGCAATCAGCCCCAGCATTTT
TRBJ2-3 | . | . | TRBV2 | CASIPGLSTDTQYF | TGTGCCAGCATCCCGGGACTTAGCACAGATACGCAGTATTTT
TRBJ2-1 | TRBD2 | . | TRBV5-4 | CASERGGLGNEQFF | TGTGCCAGCGAGCGGGGGGGCCTCGGCAATGAGCAGTTCTTC
TRBJ2-2 | . | . | TRBV11-2 | CASSPPGAVNTGELFF | TGTGCCAGCAGCCCACCGGGCGCGGTCAACACCGGGGAGCTGTTTTTT
TRBJ2-7 | . | . | TRBV28 | CASSTGPSYEQYF | TGTGCCAGCAGTACGGGACCGTCCTACGAGCAGTACTTC
TRBJ1-1 | . | . | TRBV29-1 | CSVEGGGGLNTEAFF | TGCAGCGTTGAAGGCGGGGGAGGCTTAAACACTGAAGCTTTCTTT
TRBJ2-1 | . | . | TRBV19 | CASSGSAYNEQFF | TGTGCCAGTAGTGGAAGCGCGTACAATGAGCAGTTCTTC
TRBJ2-5 | . | . | TRBV6-5 | CASSFLQGGETQYF | TGTGCCAGCAGTTTCCTACAGGGTGGGGAGACCCAGTACTTC
TRBJ1-5 | . | . | TRBV6-6 | CASSPPSVQPQHF | TGTGCCAGCAGTCCCCCCAGTGTTCAGCCCCAGCATTTT
TRBJ2-3 | . | . | TRBV18 | CASSRDLSTDTQYF | TGTGCCAGTAGCAGGGACTTAAGCACAGATACGCAGTATTTT
TRBJ2-5 | TRBD1 | . | TRBV9 | CASSQGQQETQYF | TGTGCCAGCAGCCAGGGACAGCAAGAGACCCAGTACTTC
TRBJ2-1 | TRBD2 | . | TRBV9 | CASSVVSGGGNEQFF | TGTGCCAGCAGCGTTGTCTCGGGAGGGGGTAATGAGCAGTTCTTC
TRBJ2-7 | . | . | TRBV30 | CAWSETYEQYF | TGTGCCTGGAGCGAGACCTACGAGCAGTACTTC
TRBJ1-2 | TRBD1 | once | TRBV28 | CASRPGTGIYGYTF | TGTGCCAGCAGACCCGGGACAGGGATCTATGGCTACACCTTC
TRBJ1-1 | . | . | TRBV28 | CASSPARQSEAFF | TGTGCCAGCAGTCCCGCCCGACAGAGCGAAGCTTTCTTT
TRBJ2-1 | TRBD2 | . | TRBV9 | CASSAREAAGYNEQFF | TGTGCCAGCAGCGCCCGGGAGGCAGCGGGGTACAATGAGCAGTTCTTC
TRBJ1-1 | . | . | TRBV5-3 | CARSLGGSLNTEAFF | TGTGCCAGAAGCTTGGGCGGCAGTCTAAACACTGAAGCTTTCTTT
TRBJ1-2 | . | once | TRBV30 | CAWSFGQWGGYTF | TGTGCCTGGAGCTTTGGACAGTGGGGTGGCTACACCTTC
TRBJ2-7 | TRBD2 | . | TRBV6-4 | CASSDPPNSGTSGPSGAYEQYF | TGTGCCAGCAGCGACCCGCCAAATTCCGGGACTAGCGGCCCCAGTGGCGCCTACGAGCAGTACTTC
TRBJ2-7 | TRBD1 | . | TRBV7-2 | CASSPGQGYTYEQYF | TGTGCCAGCAGCCCGGGACAGGGCTATACCTACGAGCAGTACTTC
TRBJ2-2 | TRBD2 | . | TRBV9 | CASSQLAGGPGTGELFF | TGTGCCAGCAGCCAATTAGCGGGAGGGCCGGGCACCGGGGAGCTGTTTTTT
TRBJ2-3 | . | . | TRBV14 | CASSHGNRRYSSTDTQYF | TGTGCCAGCAGCCATGGAAATCGACGGTATTCTAGCACAGATACGCAGTATTTT
TRBJ2-3 | TRBD2 | . | TRBV18 | CASSPSLAGGGDTQYF | TGTGCCAGCTCACCTTCGCTAGCGGGAGGTGGAGATACGCAGTATTTT
TRBJ1-6 | . | . | TRBV13 | CASRGWDSPLHF | TGTGCCAGCAGGGGTTGGGATTCACCCCTCCACTTT
TRBJ1-4 | TRBD1 | . | TRBV25-1 | CASSDLTRTGDEKLFF | TGTGCCAGCAGTGACCTCACCCGGACAGGGGATGAAAAACTGTTTTTT
TRBJ2-1 | TRBD1 | . | TRBV2 | CASSDRQGSSYNEQFF | TGTGCCAGCAGTGACCGACAGGGGAGCTCCTACAATGAGCAGTTCTTC